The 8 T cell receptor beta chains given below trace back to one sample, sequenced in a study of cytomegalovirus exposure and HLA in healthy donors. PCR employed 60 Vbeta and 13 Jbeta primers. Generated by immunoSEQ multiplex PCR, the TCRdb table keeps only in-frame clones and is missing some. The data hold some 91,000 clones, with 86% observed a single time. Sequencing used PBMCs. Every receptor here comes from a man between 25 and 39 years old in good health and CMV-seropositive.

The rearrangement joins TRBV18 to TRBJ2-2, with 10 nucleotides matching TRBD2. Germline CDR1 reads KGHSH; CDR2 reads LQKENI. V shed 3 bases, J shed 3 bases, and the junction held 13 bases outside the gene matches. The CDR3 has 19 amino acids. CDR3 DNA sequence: TGTGCCAGCTCACCGGGGGCTCAAGGACTAGCGGCTTACACCGGGGAGCTGTTTTTT. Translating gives CASSPGAQGLAAYTGELFF.

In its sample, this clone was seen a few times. For the CDR3, the DNA is TGCGCCAGCAGCAACGGGGGAGGGGCCGGAGAGACCCAGTACTTC. Residues: CASSNGGGAGETQYF. The V call is TRBV5-1, the J call TRBJ2-5; 7 bases are a match to TRBD2. Germline CDR1 SGHRS, CDR2 YFSETQ. The V and J ends lost 4 bases and 4 bases, in that order; junction bases with no gene match: 10. The CDR3 covers 15 residues.

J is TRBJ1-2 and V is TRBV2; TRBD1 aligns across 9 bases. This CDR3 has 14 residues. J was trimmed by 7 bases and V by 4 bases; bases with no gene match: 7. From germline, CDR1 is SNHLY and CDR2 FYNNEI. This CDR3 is CASSGGQGFIGYTF. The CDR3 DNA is TGTGCCAGCAGTGGAGGACAGGGGTTTATTGGCTACACCTTC.

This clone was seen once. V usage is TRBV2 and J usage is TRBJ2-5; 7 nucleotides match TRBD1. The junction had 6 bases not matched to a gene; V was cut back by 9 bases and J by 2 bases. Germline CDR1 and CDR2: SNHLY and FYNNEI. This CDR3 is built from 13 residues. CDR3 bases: TGTGCCAGTTTGGGACAGAGACAAGAGACCCAGTACTTC. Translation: CASLGQRQETQYF.

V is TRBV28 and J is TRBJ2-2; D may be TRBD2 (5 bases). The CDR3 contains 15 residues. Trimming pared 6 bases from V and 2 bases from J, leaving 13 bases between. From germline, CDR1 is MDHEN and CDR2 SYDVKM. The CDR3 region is CASSSWTGNTGELFF. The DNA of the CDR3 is TGTGCCAGCAGCTCGTGGACGGGAAACACCGGGGAGCTGTTTTTT.

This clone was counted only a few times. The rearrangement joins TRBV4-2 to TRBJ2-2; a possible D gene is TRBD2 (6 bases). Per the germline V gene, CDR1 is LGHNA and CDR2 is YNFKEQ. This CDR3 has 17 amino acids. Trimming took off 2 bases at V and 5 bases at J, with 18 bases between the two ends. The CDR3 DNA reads TGTGCCAGCAGCCAAATTTCTAGCGAGGCCCAGACCGGGGAGCTGTTTTTT. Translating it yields CASSQISSEAQTGELFF.

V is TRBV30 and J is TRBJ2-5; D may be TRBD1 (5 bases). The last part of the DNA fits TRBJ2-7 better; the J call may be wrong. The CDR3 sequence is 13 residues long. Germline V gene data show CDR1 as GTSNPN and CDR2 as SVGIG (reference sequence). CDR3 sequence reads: CAWSVQAPYEQYF. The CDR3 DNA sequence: TGTGCCTGGAGTGTACAGGCTCCCTACGAGCAGTACTTC.

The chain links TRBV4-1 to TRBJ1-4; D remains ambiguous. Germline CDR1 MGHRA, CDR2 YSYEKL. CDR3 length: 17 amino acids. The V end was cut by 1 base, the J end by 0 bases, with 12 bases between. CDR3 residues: CASSQVGPPATNEKLFF. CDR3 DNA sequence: TGCGCCAGCAGCCAAGTGGGCCCACCCGCAACTAATGAAAAACTGTTTTTT.